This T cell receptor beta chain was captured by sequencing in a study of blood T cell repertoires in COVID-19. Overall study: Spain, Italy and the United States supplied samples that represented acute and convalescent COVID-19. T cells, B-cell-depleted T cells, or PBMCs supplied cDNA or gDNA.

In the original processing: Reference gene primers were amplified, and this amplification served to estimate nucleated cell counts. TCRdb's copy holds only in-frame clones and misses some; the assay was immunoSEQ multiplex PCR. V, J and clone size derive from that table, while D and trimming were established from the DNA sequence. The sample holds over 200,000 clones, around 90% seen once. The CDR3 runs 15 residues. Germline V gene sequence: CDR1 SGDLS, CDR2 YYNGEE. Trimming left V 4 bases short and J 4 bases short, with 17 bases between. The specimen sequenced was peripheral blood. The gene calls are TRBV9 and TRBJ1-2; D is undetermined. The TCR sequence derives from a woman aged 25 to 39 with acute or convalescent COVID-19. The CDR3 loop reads CASSLGGGSLYGYTF. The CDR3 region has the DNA TGTGCCAGCAGCCTAGGCGGCGGATCACTCTATGGCTACACCTTC.